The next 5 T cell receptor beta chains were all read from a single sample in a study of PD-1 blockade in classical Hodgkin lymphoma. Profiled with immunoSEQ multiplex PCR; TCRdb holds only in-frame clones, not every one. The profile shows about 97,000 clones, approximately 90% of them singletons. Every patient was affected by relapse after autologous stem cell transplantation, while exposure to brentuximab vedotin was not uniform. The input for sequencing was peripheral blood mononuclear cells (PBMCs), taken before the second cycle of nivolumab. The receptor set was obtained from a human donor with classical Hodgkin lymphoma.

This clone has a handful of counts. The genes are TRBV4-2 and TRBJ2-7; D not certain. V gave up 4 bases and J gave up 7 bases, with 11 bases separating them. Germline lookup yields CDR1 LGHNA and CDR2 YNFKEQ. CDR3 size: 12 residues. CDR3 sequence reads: CASSPDRVEQYF. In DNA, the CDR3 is TGTGCCAGCAGCCCTGATCGGGTGGAGCAGTACTTC.

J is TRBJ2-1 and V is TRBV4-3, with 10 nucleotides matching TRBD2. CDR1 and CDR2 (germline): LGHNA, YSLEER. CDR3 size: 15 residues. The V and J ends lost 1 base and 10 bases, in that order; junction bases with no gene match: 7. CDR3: CASSQVGAGGREQFF. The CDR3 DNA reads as TGCGCCAGCAGCCAAGTGGGAGCGGGGGGGCGAGAGCAGTTCTTC.

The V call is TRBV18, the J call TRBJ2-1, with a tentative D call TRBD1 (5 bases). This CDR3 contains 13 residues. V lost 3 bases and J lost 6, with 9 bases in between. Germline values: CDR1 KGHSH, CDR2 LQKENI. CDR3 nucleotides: TGTGCCAGCTCACCGGGGCAGGCCAATGAGCAGTTCTTC. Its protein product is CASSPGQANEQFF.

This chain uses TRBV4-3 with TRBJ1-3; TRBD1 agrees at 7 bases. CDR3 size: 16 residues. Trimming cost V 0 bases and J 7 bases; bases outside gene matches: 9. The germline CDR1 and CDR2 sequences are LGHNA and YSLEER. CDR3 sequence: CASSQETGIGGNTIYF. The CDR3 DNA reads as TGCGCCAGCAGCCAAGAGACAGGGATAGGCGGTAACACCATATATTTT.

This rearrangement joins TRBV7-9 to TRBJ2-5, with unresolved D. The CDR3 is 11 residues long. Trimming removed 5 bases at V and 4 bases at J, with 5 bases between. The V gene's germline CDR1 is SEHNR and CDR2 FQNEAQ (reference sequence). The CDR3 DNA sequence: TGTGCCAGCAGCGATCGAGAGACCCAGTACTTC. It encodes CASSDRETQYF.